This entry lists 25 T cell receptor beta chains sequenced from one sample in a study of vaccination and CD4 T cells after COVID-19. Sequencing of cultured CD4+ T cell DNA used the Oncomine TCR Beta short-read assay. TCRdb re-called the PCR reads with MiXCR, one entry per CDR3 protein. Of 10,000 to 15,000 distinct CDR3 sequences detected, around 74% appear once; the ten largest clones hold roughly 31%. Treatment here: 10-day PBMC culture with coronavirus spike peptide pools or control peptides (ViraFEST assay). Antigen specificity for these receptors is unknown. Sequenced: CD4+ T cells from blood, cultured in vitro. These receptors came from a human donor who had recovered from COVID-19.

CDR3 bases: TGTGCCAGCAGCTCGTCAGCGGGAGGCCATGAGCAGTTCTTC. Protein sequence: CASSSSAGGHEQFF. The rearrangement uses TRBV7-2 and TRBJ2-1; TRBD2 aligns across 9 bases. Germline V gives CDR1 SGHTA, CDR2 FQGNSA. J gave up 8 bases and V 4 bases, and 6 bases lay outside the gene matches. The CDR3 has 14 amino acids.

The V and J genes are TRBV2 and TRBJ1-6, with TRBD1 as a possible D gene (6 bases). Trimming removed 6 bases from V and 6 bases from J, with 12 bases in between. The germline V gene encodes CDR1 SNHLY and CDR2 FYNNEI. The CDR3 length is 14 residues. The CDR3 DNA is TGTGCCAGCAGAGCGACAGGCGGTAATTCACCCCTCCACTTT. It is translated as CASRATGGNSPLHF.

The chain combines TRBV11-2 with TRBJ2-2, with 9 bases that match TRBD2. Germline V lookup: CDR1 SGHAT, CDR2 FQNNGV. V was clipped by 7 bases and J by 1 base; unmatched bases: 10. This CDR3 is 17 amino acids long. CDR3 protein: CASIPTSGKKNTGELFF. CDR3 DNA sequence: TGTGCCAGCATCCCGACTAGCGGAAAGAAGAACACCGGGGAGCTGTTTTTT.

The chain is built from TRBV7-2 and TRBJ1-3; a possible D gene is TRBD1 (6 bases). CDR1 and CDR2 (germline): SGHTA, FQGNSA. This CDR3 comprises 16 residues. V was cut by 1 base and J by 0 bases, with 10 bases left in between. CDR3 in amino acids: CASSLGTGISGNTIYF. Here the CDR3 DNA reads TGTGCCAGCAGCTTAGGAACAGGGATCTCTGGAAACACCATATATTTT.

The chain uses TRBV7-3 and TRBJ1-6; TRBD1 aligns across 7 bases. The CDR3 is 14 residues long. V gave up 5 bases and J gave up 10 bases; unmatched junction bases: 8. CDR1 is SGHTA and CDR2 is FQGTGA in the germline V gene. The CDR3 nucleotides read TGTGCCAGCAGCCGGGGACAGTCGGAATCACCCCTCCACTTT. It encodes CASSRGQSESPLHF.

CDR3: CASTSSSIGYTF. The CDR3 nucleotides are TGTGCCAGCACCTCCTCCTCCATCGGCTACACCTTC. The chain has TRBV7-9 and TRBJ1-2; D call uncertain. The germline V gene has CDR1 SEHNR and CDR2 FQNEAQ (reference sequence). This CDR3 has 12 residues. The V gene lost 7 bases and the J gene lost 8 bases, with 14 bases spanning the gap.

The chain employs TRBV6-1 and TRBJ1-5; 10 bases fit TRBD1. Trimming removed 6 bases from V and 6 bases from J; junction bases left unmatched: 5. This CDR3 is built from 14 residues. The germline V gene has CDR1 MNHNS and CDR2 SASEGT. This chain's CDR3 is CASRTGTGVQPQHF. CDR3 DNA sequence: TGTGCCAGCAGGACCGGGACAGGGGTTCAGCCCCAGCATTTT.

V and J are TRBV6-1 and TRBJ1-2; D remains unclear. Germline CDR1 and CDR2: MNHNS and SASEGT. CDR3 length: 13 amino acids. The germline V and J ends were trimmed by 8 bases and 2 bases, with 12 bases remaining between them. The CDR3 sequence: CASGIPANYGYTF. The CDR3 DNA follows: TGTGCCAGCGGCATTCCGGCAAACTATGGCTACACCTTC.

The V call is TRBV20-1, the J call TRBJ1-1; TRBD1 is a possible D gene (5 bases). V lost 2 bases and J lost 1, with 11 bases in between. This CDR3 is built from 14 residues. CDR1 and CDR2 from the germline V gene are DFQATT and SNEGSKA (reference sequence). CDR3 residues: CSARRGHSNTEAFF. CDR3 in DNA: TGCAGTGCTAGACGAGGACATTCGAACACTGAAGCTTTCTTT.

This chain uses TRBV7-2 with TRBJ2-7, with D maybe TRBD2 (5 bases). Germline CDR1 SGHTA, CDR2 FQGNSA. V was cut by 5 bases and J by 6 bases, with 14 bases left in between. This CDR3 spans 13 amino acids. This CDR3 reads CASSPGYGLEQYF. The CDR3 nucleotides are TGTGCCAGCAGCCCGGGATACGGCCTCGAGCAGTACTTC. The whole variable domain, filled in from reference TRBV7-2 and TRBJ2-7, reads GAGVSQSPSNKVTEKGKDVELRCDPISGHTALYWYRQSLGQGLEFLIYFQGNSAPDKSGLPSDRFSAERTGGSVSTLTIQRTQQEDSAVYLCASSPGYGLEQYFGPGTRLTVT.

V is TRBV6-2 or TRBV6-3 and J is TRBJ2-7; 11 bases line up with TRBD1. The CDR3 sequence is 14 residues long. V trimming: 6 bases; J trimming: 2 bases; junction bases outside the gene matches: 3. From germline, CDR1 is MNHEY and CDR2 SVGEGT. As DNA, the CDR3 is TGTGCCAGCAGGACGGACAGGGGGCCCTACGAGCAGTACTTC. Amino acid sequence: CASRTDRGPYEQYF.

The chain has TRBV11-1 and TRBJ1-6; 10 bases fit TRBD1. Germline-derived CDR1 and CDR2 are SGHAT and FQDESV (reference sequence). The CDR3 length is 15 residues. Germline trimming cut 5 bases from V and 8 bases from J; bases unmatched to any gene: 6. CDR3 DNA sequence: TGTGCCAGCAGCCTCACTGACAGGGGGCATTCACCCCTCCACTTT. Its protein is CASSLTDRGHSPLHF.

V gene TRBV6-5 combines with J gene TRBJ2-7; weak D call: TRBD1 (6 bases). CDR1 is MNHEY, CDR2 SVGAGI, per germline. The CDR3 consists of 14 residues. V lost 4 bases, J lost 0 bases, and 10 bases lay in between. CDR3 region: CASSWDTSSYEQYF. The CDR3 bases are TGTGCCAGCAGTTGGGACACCAGCTCCTACGAGCAGTACTTC.

The chain recombines TRBV6-1 with TRBJ1-1; D gene ambiguous. This CDR3 region has 11 residues. V lost 7 bases and J lost 2, with 5 bases in between. The germline V gene encodes CDR1 MNHNS and CDR2 SASEGT. CDR3 residues: CASKGNTEAFF. CDR3 coding DNA: TGTGCCAGCAAGGGTAACACTGAAGCTTTCTTT.

This clonotype occurred a few times. The chain uses TRBV20-1 and TRBJ2-2; 7 bases match TRBD2. V was clipped by 2 bases and J by 5 bases; unmatched bases: 8. The germline V gene has CDR1 DFQATT and CDR2 SNEGSKA (reference sequence). This CDR3 has 15 amino acids. This chain's CDR3 is CSARRGRAGTGELFF. In DNA, the CDR3 is TGCAGTGCTAGACGGGGGAGGGCCGGGACCGGGGAGCTGTTTTTT.

The chain links TRBV7-6 to TRBJ1-3, with D perhaps TRBD1 (5 bases). V was clipped by 5 bases and J by 0 bases, with 8 bases between them. This CDR3 contains 14 residues. Per germline, CDR1 SGHVS and CDR2 FNYEAQ. Here the CDR3 DNA reads TGTGCCAGCAGCGAGGGGCACTCTGGAAACACCATATATTTT. Translation gives CASSEGHSGNTIYF.

The chain is built from TRBV20-1 and TRBJ1-2; 9 positions agree with TRBD1. The junction had 16 bases not matched to a gene; V was cut back by 5 bases and J by 6 bases. CDR3 length: 16 amino acids. Germline V lookup: CDR1 DFQATT, CDR2 SNEGSKA (reference sequence). The CDR3 coding sequence is TGCAGTGCTGCCACACAATCCCCGGGACAGGGTGATGGCTACACCTTC. It translates to CSAATQSPGQGDGYTF.

This sequence joins TRBV6-1 and TRBJ2-3; TRBD1 might be the D (6 bases). The germline CDR1 and CDR2 sequences are MNHNS and SASEGT. The CDR3 consists of 14 residues. V was trimmed by 7 bases and J by 3 bases, leaving 14 bases between them. The CDR3 DNA reads TGTGCCAGCAAAACAGGGAGTGAGACAGATACGCAGTATTTT. Its translation is CASKTGSETDTQYF.

This clonotype has just a few counts. This rearrangement joins TRBV27 to TRBJ2-5; 10 bases line up with TRBD2. Germline CDR1 reads MNHEY; CDR2 reads SMNVEV (reference sequence). V trimming: 5 bases; J trimming: 0 bases; junction bases outside the gene matches: 9. This CDR3 is built from 17 residues. The CDR3 DNA is TGTGCCAGCAGTCGCCTGAGGACTAGCGGATACCAAGAGACCCAGTACTTC. Translating it yields CASSRLRTSGYQETQYF.

In its sample, this clonotype was seen once. The rearrangement joins TRBV6-2 or TRBV6-3 to TRBJ2-7; a possible D gene is TRBD1 (5 bases). Looked up from germline, CDR1 is MNHEY and CDR2 is SVGEGT. V was shortened by 2 bases and J by 2 bases, with 16 bases between the two germline ends. The CDR3 is 16 residues long. CDR3 nucleotide sequence: TGTGCCAGCAGTTACGAGGCAGGGATGAAGGCCTACGAGCAGTACTTC. Protein product: CASSYEAGMKAYEQYF.

The chain joins TRBV20-1 to TRBJ2-7; D remains unclear. CDR1 is DFQATT, CDR2 SNEGSKA, per germline (reference sequence). The CDR3 has 13 residues. V was clipped by 6 bases and J by 3 bases, with 15 bases between them. CDR3 in DNA: TGCAGTGCCTCACCCGACTGGAACTACGAGCAGTACTTC. Protein: CSASPDWNYEQYF.

The chain links TRBV7-6 to TRBJ2-3; 10 nucleotides agree with TRBD1. The CDR3 sequence is 16 residues long. The ends lost 3 bases at V and 6 bases at J; junction bases unmatched: 9. Per germline, CDR1 SGHVS and CDR2 FNYEAQ. DNA of the CDR3: TGTGCCAGCAGCTTCGCCGGGACAGGGGTTGGGGATACGCAGTATTTT. Its protein is CASSFAGTGVGDTQYF. The entire variable domain, with the rest obtained from reference TRBV7-6 and TRBJ2-3, is as follows: GAGVSQSPRYKVTKRGQDVALRCDPISGHVSLYWYRQALGQGPEFLTYFNYEAQQDKSGLPNDRFSAERPEGSISTLTIQRTEQRDSAMYRCASSFAGTGVGDTQYFGPGTRLTVL.

The V gene is TRBV30, the J gene TRBJ2-4; TRBD2 matches at 11 bases. Germline CDR1 is GTSNPN and CDR2 is SVGIG (reference sequence). The ends lost 5 bases at V and 6 bases at J; junction bases unmatched: 6. CDR3 length: 14 amino acids. Here the CDR3 reads CAWDSGRGGNIQYF. The CDR3 DNA is TGTGCCTGGGATAGCGGGAGGGGGGGAAACATTCAGTACTTC. Looking up the rest from reference TRBV30 and TRBJ2-4 gives the full variable domain: SQTIHQWPATLVQPVGSPLSLECTVEGTSNPNLYWYRQAAGRGLQLLFYSVGIGQISSEVPQNLSASRPQDRQFILSSKKLLLSDSGFYLCAWDSGRGGNIQYFGAGTRLSVL.

This clonotype was detected only a few times. The J gene is TRBJ2-3, the V gene TRBV18, with TRBD2 matching 8 bases. V shed 2 bases and J 5 bases; nucleotides not matched to a gene: 6. Germline V gene lookup returns CDR1 KGHSH and CDR2 LQKENI. This CDR3 has 15 amino acids. CDR3 protein: CASSPTSGSRDTQYF. CDR3 coding DNA: TGTGCCAGCTCACCAACTAGCGGTTCCCGAGATACGCAGTATTTT.

This chain connects TRBV12-3 or TRBV12-4 to TRBJ1-1; no definite D call. This CDR3 has 13 residues. The V gene lost 2 bases and the J gene lost 4 bases, with 8 bases spanning the gap. CDR3 coding DNA: TGTGCCAGCAGTTTATTAGAGGGCACTGAAGCTTTCTTT. This encodes CASSLLEGTEAFF.